This TCR beta chain was observed in a study of blood T cell repertoires in COVID-19. In the authors' workflow: Estimated nucleated cell counts came from reference gene primer amplification. Measured with immunoSEQ multiplex PCR; TCRdb has only the in-frame clones, and not every one. V and J calls and clone size are those listed in that table; D and trimming were worked out from the DNA. This sample yields some 290,000 clones, of which nearly 90% are seen a single time; under 1.1% belongs to the top ten. Trimming at V came to 8 bases and at J to 6 bases, leaving 24 bases not matched to a gene. The length of the CDR3 is 19 residues. The germline CDR1 and CDR2 sequences are MDHEN and SYDVKM.

This TCR came from a woman aged 40-49 years with COVID-19, enrolled during active disease. The sequencing input was peripheral blood. This sequence joins TRBV28 and TRBJ1-1; TRBD1 matches at 10 bases. CDR3 in amino acids: CASLPAAPWDRGKTAEAFF. The DNA for the CDR3 is TGTGCCAGCCTACCCGCGGCTCCTTGGGACAGGGGAAAGACCGCTGAAGCTTTCTTT.